The 17 T cell receptor beta chains in this list originate from one sample, sequenced in a study of blood T cell repertoires in COVID-19. Method: immunoSEQ multiplex PCR; TCRdb's copy keeps in-frame clones and lacks some. The sample lists tens of thousands of clones; about 86% were seen once. The sequencing input was peripheral blood. These receptors were taken from a man in his 70s with acute or convalescent COVID-19.

This clone was seen a few times. The J gene is TRBJ2-7, the V gene TRBV5-1, with D possibly TRBD1 on 5 matching bases. In germline, CDR1 is SGHRS, CDR2 YFSETQ. The CDR3 has 15 residues. V shed 0 bases and J shed 0 bases, with 10 bases lying between them. CDR3 sequence: CASSLGGAGSYEQYF. The CDR3, as DNA: TGCGCCAGCAGCTTGGGTGGGGCCGGCTCCTACGAGCAGTACTTC.

The chain has TRBV28 and TRBJ2-7; D call uncertain. The CDR3 totals 12 residues. Germline values: CDR1 MDHEN, CDR2 SYDVKM. Between the trimmed V and J ends, which lost 10 bases and 4 bases, there was a span of 14 bases. CDR3 amino acids: CANRAIRYEQYF. CDR3 coding DNA: TGTGCCAACCGCGCGATTCGGTACGAGCAGTACTTC.

This clone was recorded only once. V usage is TRBV27 and J usage is TRBJ1-4; D possibly corresponds to TRBD1 (5 bases). Germline-derived CDR1 and CDR2 are MNHEY and SMNVEV (reference sequence). The CDR3 totals 16 residues. The ends were cut back, 6 bases at V and 8 bases at J, with 22 bases in the middle. The CDR3, as DNA: TGTGCCAGCAGCGCCCCGTCCGGCGGGGCCAGGGAAAAACTGTTTTTT. As protein: CASSAPSGGAREKLFF. The full variable domain, with the rest looked up from reference TRBV27 and TRBJ1-4, is EAQVTQNPRYLITVTGKKLTVTCSQNMNHEYMSWYRQDPGLGLRQIYYSMNVEVTDKGDVPEGYKVSRKEKRNFPLILESPSPNQTSLYFCASSAPSGGAREKLFFGSGTQLSVL.

The rearrangement links TRBV28 to TRBJ1-4; D gene ambiguous. The germline V gene has CDR1 MDHEN and CDR2 SYDVKM. This CDR3 contains 13 residues. The V end lost 10 bases, the J end lost 0 bases, and 9 bases lay between the germline ends. DNA of the CDR3: TGTGCCATTGCCACACCAACTAATGAAAAACTGTTTTTT. Its translation: CAIATPTNEKLFF.

The rearrangement uses TRBV9 and TRBJ2-2; no clear D. Germline lookup yields CDR1 SGDLS and CDR2 YYNGEE. This CDR3 has 13 residues. V was pared by 4 bases and J by 4 bases, with 8 bases between. CDR3 amino acids: CASSLRGTGELFF. The DNA for the CDR3 is TGTGCCAGCAGCCTCAGAGGCACCGGGGAGCTGTTTTTT.

This clone was counted only a few times. The rearrangement links TRBV14 to TRBJ2-7; no clear D gene. Germline CDR1 reads SGHDN; CDR2 reads FVKESK. The CDR3 spans 17 residues. Trimming took 5 bases from V and 4 from J, leaving 24 bases between them. The DNA for the CDR3 is TGTGCCAGCAGCGGTGAATACGGTCATGGGCCTGCTTACGAGCAGTACTTC. This sequence encodes CASSGEYGHGPAYEQYF.

The rearrangement joins TRBV7-9 to TRBJ2-5; no firm D call. Trimming removed 3 bases from V and 4 bases from J, with 6 bases in between. The germline V gene has CDR1 SEHNR and CDR2 FQNEAQ (reference sequence). The CDR3 has 12 amino acids. The CDR3 coding sequence is TGTGCCAGCAGCTTCTCCCTAGAGACCCAGTACTTC. Translation gives CASSFSLETQYF.

CDR3 in DNA: TGTGCCAGTAGTATAGCGACAGGGGACCTTACAGATACGCAGTATTTT. It yields the protein CASSIATGDLTDTQYF. The chain combines TRBV19 with TRBJ2-3; 8 bases map to TRBD1. Per the germline V gene, CDR1 is LNHDA and CDR2 is SQIVND (reference sequence). This CDR3 contains 16 residues. V lost 1 base, J lost 3 bases, and 6 bases stayed unmatched.

V usage is TRBV9 and J usage is TRBJ2-1, with D unclear. CDR1 is SGDLS and CDR2 is YYNGEE in the germline V gene. CDR3 length: 13 residues. V lost 2 bases, J lost 5 bases, and 8 bases lay in between. The CDR3 protein is CASSVDTNNEQFF. In DNA form, the CDR3 reads TGTGCCAGCAGCGTCGATACAAACAATGAGCAGTTCTTC.

This clone is a singleton in its sample. The CDR3 sequence is CASPKGPGTEAFF. Here the CDR3 DNA reads TGTGCCAGCCCAAAGGGGCCTGGGACTGAAGCTTTCTTT. The V call is TRBV7-2, the J call TRBJ1-1, with a tentative D call TRBD1 (5 bases). The CDR3 is 13 amino acids. Per germline, CDR1 SGHTA and CDR2 FQGNSA. With 8 bases removed from V and 5 bases from J, the gap between germline ends came to 15 bases.

V gene TRBV10-2 combines with J gene TRBJ1-5; 10 bases agree with TRBD1. The CDR3 contains 17 residues. V lost 0 bases, J lost 5 bases, and 7 bases stayed unmatched. Germline-derived CDR1 and CDR2 are WSHSY and SAAADI. The CDR3 spells CASSESLRTGGDQPQHF. The CDR3 bases are TGCGCCAGCAGTGAGTCTTTAAGGACAGGGGGGGATCAGCCCCAGCATTTT.

CDR3 sequence: CASSLGEGRETQYF. CDR3 bases: TGTGCCAGCAGTTTAGGGGAGGGAAGAGAGACCCAGTACTTC. The chain couples TRBV27 to TRBJ2-5; TRBD2 aligns across 7 bases. The germline V gene has CDR1 MNHEY and CDR2 SMNVEV (reference sequence). The CDR3 is 14 residues long. V lost 2 bases, J lost 4 bases, and 4 bases stayed unmatched.

V usage is TRBV18 and J usage is TRBJ2-2; D gene uncertain. The V end was cut by 6 bases, the J end by 1 base, with 12 bases between. The CDR3 contains 15 residues. CDR1 and CDR2 (germline): KGHSH, LQKENI. The CDR3 DNA sequence: TGTGCCAGCTCGGCTGCCTCGTTGAACACCGGGGAGCTGTTTTTT. Translated: CASSAASLNTGELFF.

The chain joins TRBV9 to TRBJ2-7; TRBD2 is a possible D gene (5 bases). The CDR3 extends over 14 amino acids. V was shortened by 3 bases and J by 3 bases, with 13 bases between the two germline ends. Germline V gene sequence: CDR1 SGDLS, CDR2 YYNGEE. Here the CDR3 reads CASSEGLTDYEQYF. The CDR3 DNA reads TGTGCCAGCAGCGAAGGACTGACCGACTACGAGCAGTACTTC.

The rearrangement links TRBV3-1 (or the pseudogene TRBV3-2) to TRBJ1-1, with 8 bases matching TRBD1. The length of the CDR3 is 17 residues. Per the germline V gene, CDR1 is LGHDT and CDR2 is YNNKEL (reference sequence). V dropped 3 bases and J dropped 1; count of bases not matched to a gene: 10. Written as DNA, the CDR3 is TGTGCCAGCAGCCACCAAAACCCAGGACAGGGGAACACTGAAGCTTTCTTT. Residues: CASSHQNPGQGNTEAFF.

This clone is a singleton in its sample. The rearrangement uses TRBV27 and TRBJ1-5; perhaps TRBD1 as D (5 bases). V lost 9 bases, J lost 4 bases, and 16 bases lay in between. This CDR3 has 14 amino acids. Germline CDR1 is MNHEY and CDR2 is SMNVEV (reference sequence). CDR3 region: CASRSRGGNQPQHF. The CDR3 nucleotides are TGTGCCAGTAGGTCAAGGGGTGGGAATCAGCCCCAGCATTTT.

The chain combines TRBV7-9 with TRBJ1-2; 7 bases line up with TRBD1. V shed 3 bases, J shed 9 bases, and the junction held 7 bases outside the gene matches. This CDR3 has 13 residues. In germline, CDR1 is SEHNR, CDR2 FQNEAQ (reference sequence). This CDR3 reads CASSLGQPESYTF. The CDR3 nucleotides read TGTGCCAGCAGCTTGGGACAGCCCGAAAGCTACACCTTC. Variable domain in full (rest from reference TRBV7-9 and TRBJ1-2): DTGVSQNPRHKITKRGQNVTFRCDPISEHNRLYWYRQTLGQGPEFLTYFQNEAQLEKSRLLSDRFSAERPKGSFSTLEIQRTEQGDSAMYLCASSLGQPESYTFGSGTRLTVV.